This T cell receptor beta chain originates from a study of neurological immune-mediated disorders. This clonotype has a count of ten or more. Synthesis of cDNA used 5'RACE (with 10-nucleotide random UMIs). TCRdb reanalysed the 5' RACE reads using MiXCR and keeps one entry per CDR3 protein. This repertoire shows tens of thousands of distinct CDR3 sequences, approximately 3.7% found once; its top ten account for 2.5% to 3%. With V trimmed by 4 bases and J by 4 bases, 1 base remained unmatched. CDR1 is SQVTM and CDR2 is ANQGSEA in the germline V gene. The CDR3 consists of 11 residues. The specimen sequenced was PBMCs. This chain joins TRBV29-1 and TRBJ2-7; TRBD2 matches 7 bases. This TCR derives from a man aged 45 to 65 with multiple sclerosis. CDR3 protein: CSVGREYEQYF. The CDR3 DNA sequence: TGCAGCGTTGGGCGGGAGTACGAGCAGTACTTC.